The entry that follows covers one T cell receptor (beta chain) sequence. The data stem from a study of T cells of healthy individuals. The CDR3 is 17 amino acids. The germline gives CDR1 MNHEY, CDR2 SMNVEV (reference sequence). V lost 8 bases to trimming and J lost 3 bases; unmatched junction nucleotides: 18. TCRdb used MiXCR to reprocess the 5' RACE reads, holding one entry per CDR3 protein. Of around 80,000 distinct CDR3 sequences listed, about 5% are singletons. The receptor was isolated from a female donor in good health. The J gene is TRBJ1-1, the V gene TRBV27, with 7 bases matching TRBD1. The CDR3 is CASYGGTVQGMYTEAFF. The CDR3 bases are TGTGCCAGCTACGGTGGAACCGTACAGGGGATGTACACTGAAGCTTTCTTT.